This T cell receptor beta chain was identified in a study of cytomegalovirus exposure and HLA in healthy donors. Study-wide findings and caveats: Earlier results showed most TCR beta V segments being productive about 90% or about 30% of the time.

CDR1 MNHEY and CDR2 SVGAGI come from the germline V gene. Trimming took 4 bases from V and 1 from J, leaving 13 bases between them. This CDR3 is built from 15 residues. Of note for this clone: The antigen is undetermined.

A multiplex PCR was run with 60 Vbeta primers and 13 Jbeta primers. Profiled with immunoSEQ multiplex PCR; TCRdb holds only in-frame clones, not every one. Its clone listing holds about 130,000 clones. The sequence came from a man aged 35-49 years in good health and CMV-seronegative. The sample taken for sequencing was PBMCs. The chain joins TRBV6-5 to TRBJ1-2; a possible D gene is TRBD1 (5 bases). The CDR3 bases are TGTGCCAGCAGTTCCCAGGGCGCCATTAACTATGGCTACACCTTC. This sequence encodes CASSSQGAINYGYTF.